This TCR beta chain stems from a study of regulatory T cells in long-lasting Graves disease (dated by TCRdb to 2020 to 2022). As for the study more broadly: Newly diagnosed Graves' disease patients had taken antithyroid drugs for less than 3 months. This study used TCR sequencing and RNA sequencing of peripheral blood to compare persistent Graves' disease patients against newly diagnosed Graves' disease patients. The study was conducted in China and was registered as a clinical trial. A total of about 33 samples were covered by TCR sequencing, comprising around 13 persistent and roughly 20 newly diagnosed Graves' disease patients. What the work shows at the level of the full study, not this receptor alone: TRBV28, TRBJ1-2 and TRBJ2-5 were preferentially used in persistent disease, while TRBV20-1 and TRBJ2-1 were favored in newly diagnosed disease. The small sample size was acknowledged by the authors as a limitation that may reduce accuracy. Peripheral blood alone was examined, since thyroid tissue, which constituted the primary lesion, could not be accessed. More public clonotypes were shared among persistent patients (under 3,000) than among newly diagnosed patients (966). Compared with newly diagnosed patients, patients with persistent Graves' disease had lower TCR Shannon entropy and fewer highly expanded clones, which suggests clonal expansion. Only the TCR beta chain was sequenced and analyzed.

The library came from multiplex PCR. The sequencer was an Illumina HiSeq 4000. TCR beta libraries were built with iRepertoire HTBI primers and Arm-PCR amplification of CDR3 regions. Gel purification was performed on PCR products prior to sequencing. Per the original workflow: Gene usage analysis of CDR3 amino acid clonotypes used the 60 to 75 TRBV and 11 to 15 TRBJ segments found across samples. COPE and FqMerger were used to merge filtered high-quality paired reads into contigs. BLAST was used to align contigs to IMGT TRBV, TRBD and TRBJ reference genes, and CDR3 was defined according to IMGT. Any clonotype with a frequency above 0.1% was classified as a highly expanded clone. Shannon entropy served as the measure of repertoire diversity, while the Gini coefficient captured V-J evenness. Public clonotypes were defined as clonotypes shared by more than one individual. TCRdb reprocessed the public reads (quality trimming at Q25 with fastp, clone calling with MiXCR) and kept in-frame beta chains. Each CDR3 protein gets just one entry, which takes the most common genes and DNA from the rows behind it. For this entry, the V and J calls and clone size follow TCRdb and not the study's own pipeline. In all, the sample holds 420,000 or so distinct CDR3 sequences, and about 16% of those were seen once. The top ten clonotypes cover about 23% of the sample.

The sample's time point label is to be understood as: newly diagnosed GD, antithyroid drugs for less than 3 months. For both TCR sequencing and RNA sequencing, RNA was extracted from PBMCs in TRIzol. The diagnosis of Graves' disease was made according to American Thyroid Association guidelines. Patients were recruited from an endocrinology department in Xi'an, China. Each patient gave about 9.1 milliliters of peripheral blood, collected in an EDTA anticoagulant tube. Ficoll Paque Plus density gradient separation was used to isolate PBMCs, and no further T cell sorting was performed. An Agilent 2100 Bioanalyzer and agarose gel were used to check RNA quality, while a NanoDrop 2000 measured RNA concentration. Regarding this clonotype: Its antigen remains undetermined. No qualities accompany the bases; no much larger clone lies one base away.

The CDR3 contains 15 residues, cysteine and phenylalanine counted. Only the CDR3 portion is preserved as DNA: 45 bases, with reading frame beginning at the first base. V and J lose 1 base and 0 bases, and a span of 9 bases separates them. The data also belong to a second study, concerning T cells in Graves' hyperthyroidism and ophthalmopathy. Reported in the second study: Stable Graves' hyperthyroidism was defined as no progression to ophthalmopathy during 18 months of follow-up. Hyperthyroidism patients were newly diagnosed, had a disease duration of under 2 months, and were aged 18 to 65 years. Patients with uncontrolled infections, other autoimmune diseases, pregnancy or lactation were excluded. Diagnoses were based on clinical symptoms, serum thyroxine and TRAb, thyroid ultrasound and orbital computed tomography. A first-round RT-PCR of the TCR CDR3 used the HTBI primer set with the Qiagen OneStep RT-PCR kit. Most expanded thyroid clonotypes (frequency above 0.001) were also found in blood, which suggests that blood repertoires may mirror thyroid immune responses. In cross-validation, a model built on a 13 V-J signature told ophthalmopathy apart from stable hyperthyroidism with less than 90% sensitivity and around 84% specificity, and in testing the same model reached 80%/75%. In validation, the model predicted progression to ophthalmopathy a median of around six months before onset, with approximately 71% sensitivity and nearly 75% specificity. To identify TCR V-J signatures that set the groups apart, the researchers used a discovery cohort of 100 patients, made up of 43 with Graves' ophthalmopathy and 57 with stable Graves' hyperthyroidism. Prospective prediction of ophthalmopathy was tested in an independent validation cohort consisting of 18 hyperthyroidism patients and around 16 patients who later progressed to ophthalmopathy. The roughly 91 discovery patients were randomly split 7:3 into training and test sets. Thyroid tissue and blood T-cell repertoires from six Graves' hyperthyroidism patients were also compared in the study. Following sampling, methimazole starting at 30 mg daily was given to hyperthyroidism patients, and high-dose intravenous methylprednisolone was given to ophthalmopathy patients. The libraries were constructed in a second round of multiplex PCR and then size-selected and purified. Sequencing of the libraries was done on an Illumina HiSeq2000 using paired-end 100 bp reads. Raw data were processed with SOAPnuke, discarding reads with adapters, uncalled bases, mean Phred below 15, or no exact constant-primer or identifier match. COPE v1.2.5 was used to merge high-quality paired reads, and clonotypes were defined as unique nucleotide sequences. MiTCR v1.1 was used to align the clonotypes against IMGT TRBV, TRBD and TRBJ reference segments. Analysis was restricted to V-J combinations with a frequency above 0.0001, which covered about 99% of repertoires. The TCS score was defined as F50 (clonal expansion) divided by E x V (chaos), with BLOSUM62-based TCRdist calculated between CDR3 peptides within each V-J. Welch's t-statistics and random forest reduced roughly 530 V-J features to about 12, which were used in a naive Bayes classifier (R e1071). Sample size was not statistically predetermined, and blinding of investigators to group allocation was not performed. The paper reports TCR Vbeta CDR3 sequencing of roughly 140 peripheral blood samples: under 45 ophthalmopathy, under 85 hyperthyroidism and around 17 progressor patients.

The sample here was peripheral blood mononuclear cells (PBMCs), taken at new diagnosis, from a patient treated with antithyroid drugs. The sequence was obtained from a woman under 30 with Graves disease. Donor details come from another sample of the same person, matched by shared clones. Rearrangement joined TRBV12-3 or TRBV12-4 to TRBJ1-2, with a weak D call of TRBD1 (5 bases match). The CDR3: CASSLGGKANYGYTF. The base sequence is TGTGCCAGCAGTTTAGGGGGGAAGGCTAACTATGGCTACACCTTC.